Shown below are 10 T cell receptor beta chains from a single sample sequenced in a study of T cell changes during pregnancy in multiple sclerosis. Assay: immunoSEQ multiplex PCR; the TCRdb copy retains only in-frame clones and omits some. The sample consists of some 70,000 clones, 90% of them appearing once. Sequencing used peripheral blood, obtained after pregnancy. These receptors came from a female donor in good health, enrolled as a control in a pregnancy study.

J is TRBJ2-7 and V is TRBV11-2; TRBD1 matches 8 bases. The V segment lost 5 bases and the J segment 5 bases; nucleotides outside the gene matches: 11. The CDR3 totals 15 residues. In germline, CDR1 is SGHAT, CDR2 FQNNGV. The CDR3 loop reads CASSTPGQGGNEQYF. DNA of the CDR3: TGTGCCAGCAGCACCCCAGGACAGGGAGGAAACGAGCAGTACTTC.

The chain employs TRBV6-1 and TRBJ2-1; TRBD2 matches 9 bases. The CDR3 has 14 amino acids. With 6 bases clipped from V and 1 base from J, the junction kept 1 base outside the gene matches. Germline CDR1 and CDR2: MNHNS and SASEGT. CDR3: CASRGLASYNEQFF. CDR3 coding DNA: TGTGCCAGCAGGGGACTAGCATCCTACAATGAGCAGTTCTTC.

The chain is built from TRBV4-1 and TRBJ2-5; TRBD2 matches 10 bases. With 1 base clipped from V and 5 bases from J, the junction kept 7 bases outside the gene matches. The CDR3 is 16 amino acids. Germline-derived CDR1 and CDR2 are MGHRA and YSYEKL. The CDR3 bases are TGCGCCAGCAGCCAAGGTTCTAGCGGGGGCCAGGAGACCCAGTACTTC. Its translation is CASSQGSSGGQETQYF.

The chain links TRBV5-8 to TRBJ2-5; 8 bases are shared with TRBD1. The CDR3 is made up of 13 amino acids. Per the germline V gene, CDR1 is SGHTS and CDR2 is YDEGEE. V shed 9 bases, J shed 8 bases, and the junction held 12 bases outside the gene matches. In nucleotides, the CDR3 is TGTGCCATCCCAGGAGACAGGGGACGAACCCAGTACTTC. Translating it yields CAIPGDRGRTQYF.

This sequence joins TRBV7-2 and TRBJ1-1; D is uncertain. Trimming removed 5 bases from V and 1 base from J, with 5 bases in between. This CDR3 comprises 12 residues. Germline CDR1 SGHTA, CDR2 FQGNSA. CDR3 in DNA: TGTGCCAGCAGCCACTGGAACACTGAAGCTTTCTTT. Its protein product is CASSHWNTEAFF.

This clone was seen a handful of times. V and J are TRBV9 and TRBJ1-1; 8 bases align to TRBD1. The CDR3 extends over 15 amino acids. Losses at the gene ends were 2 bases for V and 1 base for J; bases not matched to a gene: 4. CDR1 is SGDLS, CDR2 YYNGEE, per germline. CDR3 residues: CASSVRDRRNTEAFF. The CDR3 DNA is TGTGCCAGCAGCGTGCGGGACAGGAGGAACACTGAAGCTTTCTTT.

The V call is TRBV29-1, the J call TRBJ2-7; a possible D gene is TRBD2 (6 bases). The CDR3 sequence is 13 residues long. CDR1 is SQVTM, CDR2 ANQGSEA, per germline. Trimming stripped 3 bases from V and 2 bases from J, with 11 bases between. The CDR3 loop reads CSVDSPGAYEQYF. CDR3 bases: TGCAGCGTTGACTCGCCGGGGGCCTACGAGCAGTACTTC.

The chain carries TRBV4-1 and TRBJ2-7; 10 nucleotides line up with TRBD1. The CDR3 has 15 residues. Germline lookup yields CDR1 MGHRA and CDR2 YSYEKL. Trimming took 0 bases from V and 7 from J; bases not matched to a gene: 6. The CDR3 region has the DNA TGCGCCAGCAGCCAAGACTTGGGACAGGGGTATGAGCAGTACTTC. This encodes CASSQDLGQGYEQYF.

This chain uses TRBV18 with TRBJ2-3, with D possibly being TRBD2 (5 bases). The CDR3 is made up of 12 amino acids. The germline CDR1 and CDR2 sequences are KGHSH and LQKENI. Deletions cut 3 bases from V and 10 bases from J, with 11 bases between. The CDR3 DNA reads as TGTGCCAGCTCACCGGAGGTTAGTTCGCAGTATTTT. Its protein product is CASSPEVSSQYF. The variable domain in full, completed from reference TRBV18 and TRBJ2-3, reads NAGVMQNPRHLVRRRGQEARLRCSPMKGHSHVYWYRQLPEEGLKFMVYLQKENIIDESGMPKERFSAEFPKEGPSILRIQQVVRGDSAAYFCASSPEVSSQYFGPGTRLTVL.

J is TRBJ1-2 and V is TRBV11-3; D might be TRBD1 (6 bases). The CDR3 runs 13 residues. Germline CDR1 and CDR2: SGHNT and YENEEA. V lost 3 bases and J lost 12, with 17 bases in between. The CDR3 bases are TGTGCCAGCAGCTTTGTTTCACAGGGTGGAAACACCTTC. Protein sequence: CASSFVSQGGNTF. Full variable domain (missing parts from reference TRBV11-3 and TRBJ1-2): EAGVVQSPRYKIIEKKQPVAFWCNPISGHNTLYWYLQNLGQGPELLIRYENEEAVDDSQLPKDRFSAERLKGVDSTLKIQPAELGDSAVYLCASSFVSQGGNTFGSGTRLTVV.